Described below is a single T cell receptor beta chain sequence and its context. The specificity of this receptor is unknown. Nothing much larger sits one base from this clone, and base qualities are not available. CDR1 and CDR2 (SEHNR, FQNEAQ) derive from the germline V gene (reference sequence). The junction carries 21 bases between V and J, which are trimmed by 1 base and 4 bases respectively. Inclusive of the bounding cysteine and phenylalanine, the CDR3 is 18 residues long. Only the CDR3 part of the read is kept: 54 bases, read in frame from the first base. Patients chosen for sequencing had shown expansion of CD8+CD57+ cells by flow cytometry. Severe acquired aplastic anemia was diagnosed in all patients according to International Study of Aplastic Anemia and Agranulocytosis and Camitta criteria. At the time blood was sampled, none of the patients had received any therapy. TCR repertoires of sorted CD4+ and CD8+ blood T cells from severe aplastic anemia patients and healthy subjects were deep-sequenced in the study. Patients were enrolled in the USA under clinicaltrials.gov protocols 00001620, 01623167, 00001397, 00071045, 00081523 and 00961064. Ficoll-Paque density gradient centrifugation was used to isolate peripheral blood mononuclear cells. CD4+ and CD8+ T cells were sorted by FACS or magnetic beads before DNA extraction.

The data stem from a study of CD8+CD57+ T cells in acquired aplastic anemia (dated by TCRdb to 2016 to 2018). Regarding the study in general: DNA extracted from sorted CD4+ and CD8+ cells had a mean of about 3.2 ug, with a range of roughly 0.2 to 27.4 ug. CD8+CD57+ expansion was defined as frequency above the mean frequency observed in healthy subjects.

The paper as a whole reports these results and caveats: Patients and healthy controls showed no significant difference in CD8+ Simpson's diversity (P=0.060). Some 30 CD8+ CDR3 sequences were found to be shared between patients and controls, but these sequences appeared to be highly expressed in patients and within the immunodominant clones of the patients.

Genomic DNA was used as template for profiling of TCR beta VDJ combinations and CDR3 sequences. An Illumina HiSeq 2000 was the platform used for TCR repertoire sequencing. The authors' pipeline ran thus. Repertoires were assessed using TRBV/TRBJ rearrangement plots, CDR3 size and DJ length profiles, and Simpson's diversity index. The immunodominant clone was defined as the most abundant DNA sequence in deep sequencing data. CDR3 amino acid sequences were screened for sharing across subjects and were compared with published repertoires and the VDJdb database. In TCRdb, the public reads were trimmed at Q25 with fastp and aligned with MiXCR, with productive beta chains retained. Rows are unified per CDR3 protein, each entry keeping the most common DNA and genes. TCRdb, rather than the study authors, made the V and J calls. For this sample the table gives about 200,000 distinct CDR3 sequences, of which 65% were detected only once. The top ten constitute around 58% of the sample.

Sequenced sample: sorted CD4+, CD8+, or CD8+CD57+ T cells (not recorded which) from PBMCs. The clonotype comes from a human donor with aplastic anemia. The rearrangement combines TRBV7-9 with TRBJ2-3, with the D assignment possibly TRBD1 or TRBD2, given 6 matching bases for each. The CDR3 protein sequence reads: CASSLEDYPGHRADTQYF. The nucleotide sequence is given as TGTGCCAGCAGCTTAGAGGACTACCCGGGACATCGGGCAGATACGCAGTATTTT.